These 5 T cell receptor beta chains share one sample of origin, sequenced in a study of cytomegalovirus exposure and HLA in healthy donors. The PCR used 60 Vbeta and 13 Jbeta primers. TCRdb keeps only in-frame clones here, not all; method: immunoSEQ multiplex PCR. The table shows more than 60,000 clones, with about 68% occurring only once. The sample comprised PBMCs. The receptors stem from a man in his forties or fifties in good health and CMV-seropositive.

The V and J genes are TRBV2 and TRBJ2-7, with D possibly matching TRBD1 (6 bases). Trimming left V 2 bases short and J 4 bases short, with 15 bases between. Germline V gene sequence: CDR1 SNHLY, CDR2 FYNNEI. The CDR3 is made up of 15 amino acids. The DNA of the CDR3 is TGTGCCAGCAGTGAATGGTCAGGGGAACAGTACGAGCAGTACTTC. It yields the protein CASSEWSGEQYEQYF.

The gene calls are TRBV5-1 and TRBJ1-1; maybe TRBD1 (5 bases). V lost 1 base, J lost 2 bases, and 12 bases lay in between. Germline CDR1 reads SGHRS; CDR2 reads YFSETQ. CDR3 length: 15 residues. The chain's CDR3 is CASSLLGRENTEAFF. The CDR3 DNA reads as TGCGCCAGCAGCTTGTTAGGCAGGGAAAACACTGAAGCTTTCTTT.

This clone occurred a few times. This rearrangement joins TRBV4-3 to TRBJ1-3; no clear D gene. This CDR3 is built from 15 residues. CDR1 is LGHNA, CDR2 YSLEER, per germline. V was trimmed by 3 bases and J by 2 bases, leaving 11 bases between them. The DNA of the CDR3 is TGCGCCAGCAGCCAGGAGAGGAACCCTGGAAACACCATATATTTT. Amino acids: CASSQERNPGNTIYF.

This clone was seen only once. The chain employs TRBV4-1 and TRBJ2-7, with a possible D match to TRBD2 (5 bases). The V end lost 2 bases, the J end lost 3 bases, and 11 bases lay between the germline ends. This CDR3 has 14 amino acids. Germline lookup yields CDR1 MGHRA and CDR2 YSYEKL. CDR3 amino acids: CASSQSGGSYEQYF. As DNA, the CDR3 is TGCGCCAGCAGCCAATCCGGAGGAAGCTACGAGCAGTACTTC.

This chain connects TRBV6-5 to TRBJ2-7, with 7 bases identical to TRBD2. The germline gives CDR1 MNHEY, CDR2 SVGAGI. V lost 2 bases, J lost 3 bases, and 1 base stayed unmatched. CDR3 size: 13 residues. CDR3 nucleotide sequence: TGTGCCAGCAGTTACCGGACTAGCTACGAGCAGTACTTC. This encodes CASSYRTSYEQYF.